This T cell receptor beta chain was captured in a study of technical replicates of blood from four donors (dated by TCRdb to the late 2010s). From its cysteine to its phenylalanine, the CDR3 spans 13 amino acids. The entry retains the CDR3 DNA only, 39 bases that are in frame from base 1. The germline V gene encodes CDR1 SGHTA and CDR2 FQGTGA. V lost 4 bases and J lost 3 bases; the stretch between them is 8 bases long. Notes on this clone: It lacks a known antigen. The record has no base qualities; no much larger clone is one base away.

The library was built by means of the immunoSEQ multiplex PCR assay. Sourced from immuneACCESS, this table was stored by TCRdb with only in-frame sequences that have V and J called. A share of the clones is absent; for the studies checked, an unresolved V gene accounts for under half, and the remainder has no known explanation. For this sample the table gives around 77,000 clones, of which approximately 92% were detected only once. The top ten clonotypes cover around 0.41% of the sample. The TCR originated in a human donor in good health. The source material was T cells isolated from PBMCs. The rearranged chain carries TRBV7-3 and TRBJ2-3, with an unclear D gene assignment. The CDR3 region reads CASSSPRTDTQYF. DNA sequence: TGTGCCAGCAGCTCCCCCAGAACAGATACGCAGTATTTT.